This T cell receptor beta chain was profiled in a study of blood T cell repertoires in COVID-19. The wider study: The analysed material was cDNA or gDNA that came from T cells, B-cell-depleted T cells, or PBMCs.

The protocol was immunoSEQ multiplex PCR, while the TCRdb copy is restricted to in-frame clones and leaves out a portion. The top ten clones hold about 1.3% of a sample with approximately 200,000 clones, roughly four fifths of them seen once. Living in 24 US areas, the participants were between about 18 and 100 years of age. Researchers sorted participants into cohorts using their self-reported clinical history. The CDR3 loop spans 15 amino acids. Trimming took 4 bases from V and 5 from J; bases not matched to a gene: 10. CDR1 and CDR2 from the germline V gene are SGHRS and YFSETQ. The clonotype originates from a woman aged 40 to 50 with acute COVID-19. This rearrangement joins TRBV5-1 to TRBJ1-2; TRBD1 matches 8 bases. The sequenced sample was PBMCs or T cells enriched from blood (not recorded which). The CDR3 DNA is TGCGCCAGCAGCGTACAGGGGGGAGCGAAATATGGCTACACCTTC. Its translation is CASSVQGGAKYGYTF.